These 3 T cell receptor beta chains were all obtained from the same sample, sequenced in a study of identical twins. From the 5' RACE reads, TCRdb called clonotypes with MiXCR, one entry per CDR3 protein. The table has around 680,000 distinct CDR3 sequences, 8.6% seen once. These same records also appear under a second study, on yellow fever vaccine responses in identical twins.

The sample comprised PBMCs. These receptors were collected from a woman under 30 in good health.

This clonotype was picked up many times. This chain links TRBV29-1 with TRBJ2-7, with 7 bases identical to TRBD2. CDR1 is SQVTM, CDR2 ANQGSEA, per germline. With 5 bases clipped from V and 0 bases from J, the junction kept 10 bases outside the gene matches. The CDR3 length is 15 residues. The CDR3: CSVTSDLQFSYEQYF. The CDR3 nucleotides are TGCAGCGTTACTAGCGATCTCCAGTTCTCCTACGAGCAGTACTTC.

This clonotype was counted many times. The chain carries TRBV20-1 and TRBJ1-1, with D tentatively TRBD1 (5 bases). V lost 0 bases and J lost 0, with 17 bases in between. The CDR3 is 17 amino acids. Germline CDR1 and CDR2: DFQATT and SNEGSKA (reference sequence). This chain's CDR3 is CSARDLGPGGVNTEAFF. CDR3 in DNA: TGCAGTGCTAGAGATTTGGGCCCCGGGGGGGTGAACACTGAAGCTTTCTTT.

V gene TRBV2 combines with J gene TRBJ2-7; weak D call: TRBD2 (5 bases). Germline values: CDR1 SNHLY, CDR2 FYNNEI. The V gene lost 11 bases and the J gene lost 2 bases, with 16 bases spanning the gap. This CDR3 has 13 amino acids. CDR3 DNA sequence: TGTGCCGGTCGTATTTGGGAGACCTACGAGCAGTACTTC. It specifies CAGRIWETYEQYF.